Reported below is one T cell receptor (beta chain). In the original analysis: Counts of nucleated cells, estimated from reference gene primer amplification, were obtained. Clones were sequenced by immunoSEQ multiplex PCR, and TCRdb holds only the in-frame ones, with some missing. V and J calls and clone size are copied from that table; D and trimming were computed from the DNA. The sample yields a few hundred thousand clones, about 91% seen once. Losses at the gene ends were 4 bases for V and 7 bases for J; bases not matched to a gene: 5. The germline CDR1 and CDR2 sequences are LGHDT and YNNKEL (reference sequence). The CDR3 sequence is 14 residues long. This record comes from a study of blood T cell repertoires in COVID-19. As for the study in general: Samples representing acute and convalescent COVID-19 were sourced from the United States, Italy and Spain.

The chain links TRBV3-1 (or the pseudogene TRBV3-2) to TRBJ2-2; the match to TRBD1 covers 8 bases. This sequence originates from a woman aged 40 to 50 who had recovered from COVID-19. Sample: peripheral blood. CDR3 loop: CASSPTDRGGELFF. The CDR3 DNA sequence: TGTGCCAGCAGCCCCACTGACAGGGGCGGGGAGCTGTTTTTT.